Shown below are 22 T cell receptor beta chains from a single sample sequenced in a study of blood T cell repertoires in COVID-19. Repertoires were generated with immunoSEQ multiplex PCR, while TCRdb's copy carries only in-frame clones and drops some. This repertoire shows 110,000 to 150,000 clones, around 73% found once; its top ten account for more than 5%. The sample consisted of PBMCs or T cells enriched from blood (not recorded which). These receptors were collected from a woman in her 50s who had recovered from COVID-19.

The CDR3 region has the DNA TGTGCCAGCAGTCGCAGGGAATCTAACTATGGCTACACCTTC. This sequence encodes CASSRRESNYGYTF. V is TRBV27 and J is TRBJ1-2; D possibly corresponds to TRBD1 (5 bases). Germline CDR1 and CDR2: MNHEY and SMNVEV (reference sequence). With 5 bases removed from V and 0 bases from J, the gap between germline ends came to 10 bases. The CDR3 runs 14 residues.

This sequence joins TRBV5-6 and TRBJ2-1; D is possibly TRBD1 (5 bases). The CDR3 length is 13 residues. The V and J ends lost 1 base and 7 bases respectively, with 9 bases between them. The germline gives CDR1 SGHDT, CDR2 YYEEEE. This CDR3 is CASSLLGVNEQFF. CDR3 bases: TGTGCCAGCAGCTTGTTAGGGGTTAATGAGCAGTTCTTC.

The gene calls are TRBV15 and TRBJ1-2; 10 nucleotides match TRBD1. The CDR3 contains 14 residues. Trimming at V came to 4 bases and at J to 6 bases, leaving 5 bases not matched to a gene. Per germline, CDR1 LNHNV and CDR2 YYDKDF (reference sequence). CDR3 in amino acids: CATSTRQGADGYTF. DNA of the CDR3: TGTGCCACCAGCACTAGACAGGGGGCCGATGGCTACACCTTC.

This chain links TRBV27 with TRBJ1-2, with TRBD1 matching over 8 bases. The germline gives CDR1 MNHEY, CDR2 SMNVEV (reference sequence). The CDR3 is made up of 17 amino acids. The ends lost 6 bases at V and 4 bases at J; junction bases unmatched: 16. Here the CDR3 reads CASRPGQVIPSSYGYTF. The CDR3 DNA reads as TGTGCCAGCAGGCCGGGACAGGTAATACCCTCGAGCTATGGCTACACCTTC.

This clone came up once. The chain couples TRBV10-3 to TRBJ2-1; D is ambiguous. Germline V CDR1 and CDR2: ENHRY, SYGVKD. The CDR3 length is 14 residues. V was trimmed by 3 bases and J by 1 base, leaving 7 bases between them. CDR3 bases: TGTGCCATCAGTGAACCGGGTTCCTACAATGAGCAGTTCTTC. Translating gives CAISEPGSYNEQFF.

CDR3 DNA: TGCGCCAGCAACGGGGTGGACACCGGGGAGCTGTTTTTT. It encodes CASNGVDTGELFF. The gene calls are TRBV5-1 and TRBJ2-2; TRBD2 might be the D (5 bases). Between the trimmed V and J ends, which lost 6 bases and 3 bases, there was a span of 9 bases. There are 13 residues in the CDR3. CDR1 SGHRS and CDR2 YFSETQ come from the germline V gene.

The chain carries TRBV6-5 and TRBJ1-1, with 8 bases matching TRBD1. The ends lost 7 bases at V and 5 bases at J; junction bases unmatched: 9. Germline assignment: CDR1 MNHEY and CDR2 SVGAGI. The CDR3 is 14 amino acids. The CDR3 coding sequence is TGTGCCAGCATCAGAGGACAGGGAAAAACTGAAGCTTTCTTT. Protein product: CASIRGQGKTEAFF.

This chain joins TRBV7-7 and TRBJ1-3; 8 bases agree with TRBD1. In germline, CDR1 is SSHAT, CDR2 FNYEAQ (reference sequence). The CDR3 length is 16 residues. Losses at the gene ends were 1 base for V and 3 bases for J; bases not matched to a gene: 5. The chain's CDR3 is CASSLGTGRDGNTIYF. The CDR3 DNA follows: TGTGCCAGCAGCTTAGGGACAGGGAGAGATGGAAACACCATATATTTT.

The chain links TRBV3-1 (or the pseudogene TRBV3-2) to TRBJ1-1; TRBD1 matches at 8 bases. There are 15 residues in the CDR3. Trimming cost V 4 bases and J 0 bases; bases outside gene matches: 4. Germline lookup yields CDR1 LGHDT and CDR2 YNNKEL (reference sequence). CDR3 DNA: TGTGCCAGCAGCCCCAGGGGGCGCCTGAACACTGAAGCTTTCTTT. Translation gives CASSPRGRLNTEAFF.

This chain links TRBV5-1 with TRBJ1-6; 10 bases line up with TRBD1. The ends lost 4 bases at V and 8 bases at J; junction bases unmatched: 3. This CDR3 has 14 amino acids. The germline V gene encodes CDR1 SGHRS and CDR2 YFSETQ. Here the CDR3 DNA reads TGCGCCAGCAGCAATGGACAGGGGGATTCACCCCTCCACTTT. Translation: CASSNGQGDSPLHF.

This chain joins TRBV11-3 and TRBJ2-3; D is perhaps TRBD2 (6 bases). The V and J ends lost 1 base and 2 bases respectively, with 10 bases between them. The CDR3 is 15 amino acids. Germline values: CDR1 SGHNT, CDR2 YENEEA. The CDR3 is CASSLAGVPTDTQYF. In nucleotides, the CDR3 is TGTGCCAGCAGCTTAGCGGGGGTCCCCACAGATACGCAGTATTTT. Variable domain in full (rest from reference TRBV11-3 and TRBJ2-3): EAGVVQSPRYKIIEKKQPVAFWCNPISGHNTLYWYLQNLGQGPELLIRYENEEAVDDSQLPKDRFSAERLKGVDSTLKIQPAELGDSAVYLCASSLAGVPTDTQYFGPGTRLTVL.

The CDR3 DNA reads as TGTGCCAGCAGTGAAGCGAGAAGACAGGATCATTCACCCCTCCACTTT. Translating gives CASSEARRQDHSPLHF. This chain joins TRBV2 and TRBJ1-6; D perhaps matches TRBD1 (6 bases). CDR1 and CDR2 from the germline V gene are SNHLY and FYNNEI. V lost 0 bases to trimming and J lost 8 bases, with 14 bases between them. This CDR3 comprises 16 residues.

The V gene is TRBV5-4, the J gene TRBJ2-3; 11 positions agree with TRBD2. The CDR3 spans 16 residues. Losses at the gene ends were 4 bases for V and 6 bases for J; bases not matched to a gene: 10. Germline values: CDR1 SGHNT, CDR2 YYREEE (reference sequence). Written as DNA, the CDR3 is TGTGCCAGCAGCAAGCTAGCGGGGGGCCCCCCCGATACGCAGTATTTT. Its protein product is CASSKLAGGPPDTQYF.

This sequence joins TRBV12-3 or TRBV12-4 and TRBJ2-7; D remains unclear. The CDR3 spans 13 residues. V lost 4 bases and J lost 5, with 12 bases in between. The CDR3 protein is CASSSNRFDEQYF. The CDR3 DNA reads TGTGCCAGCAGTTCAAATCGGTTCGACGAGCAGTACTTC.

V and J are TRBV5-1 and TRBJ1-1; 8 nucleotides match TRBD1. V dropped 4 bases and J dropped 8; count of bases not matched to a gene: 4. Germline V gives CDR1 SGHRS, CDR2 YFSETQ. The CDR3 consists of 12 residues. The CDR3 region is CASSIGQGEAFF. CDR3 sequence (DNA): TGCGCCAGCAGCATTGGACAGGGCGAAGCTTTCTTT.

The chain recombines TRBV7-6 with TRBJ1-6; TRBD1 matches 7 bases. The CDR3 totals 15 residues. V was pared by 1 base and J by 10 bases, with 7 bases of the junction left unmatched. Per the germline V gene, CDR1 is SGHVS and CDR2 is FNYEAQ. The CDR3 DNA follows: TGTGCCAGCAGCTTAGGGACCGGACAGGAGTCACCCCTCCACTTT. This codes for CASSLGTGQESPLHF.

The gene calls are TRBV5-1 and TRBJ2-7, with TRBD1 matching 8 bases. The CDR3 totals 14 residues. The germline gives CDR1 SGHRS, CDR2 YFSETQ. The J segment lost 2 bases and the V segment lost 4 bases, leaving 5 bases of the junction unmatched. The CDR3 region is CASSIQGDAYEQYF. In DNA form, the CDR3 reads TGCGCCAGCAGCATACAGGGGGATGCCTACGAGCAGTACTTC.

V and J are TRBV30 and TRBJ1-2; 7 bases line up with TRBD1. This CDR3 comprises 13 residues. Germline values: CDR1 GTSNPN, CDR2 SVGIG (reference sequence). Trimming removed 2 bases from V and 4 bases from J; junction bases left unmatched: 4. CDR3 sequence (DNA): TGTGCCTGGAGTCTCAGGACAGGCTATGGCTACACCTTC. It yields the protein CAWSLRTGYGYTF.

The V gene is TRBV11-1, the J gene TRBJ1-1; D not certain. The germline V gene encodes CDR1 SGHAT and CDR2 FQDESV (reference sequence). Trimming pared 3 bases from V and 5 bases from J, leaving 7 bases between. The CDR3 is made up of 12 amino acids. CDR3 DNA sequence: TGTGCCAGCAGCTTTTCTTCTACTGAAGCTTTCTTT. It is translated as CASSFSSTEAFF.

The chain has TRBV28 and TRBJ1-2; TRBD1 agrees at 7 bases. CDR1 is MDHEN, CDR2 SYDVKM, per germline. CDR3 length: 12 residues. The trim removed 6 bases at V and 7 bases at J, leaving 5 bases unmatched. In DNA form, the CDR3 reads TGTGCCAGCAGCCCTGGGACAGTTGGCTACACCTTC. This codes for CASSPGTVGYTF.

The CDR3 sequence: CASRLTTISGTVGAANEKLFF. CDR3 bases: TGTGCCAGCAGACTCACTACAATTTCCGGGACAGTGGGAGCTGCTAATGAAAAACTGTTTTTT. The chain has TRBV21-1 and TRBJ1-4; whether TRBD1, the table's D call, matches the DNA was not checked. TRBV21-1 is classified as a pseudogene. The CDR3 is 21 amino acids.

The chain joins TRBV4-1 to TRBJ1-2, with 8 nucleotides matching TRBD1. The CDR3 totals 15 residues. J lost 5 bases, V lost 1 base, and 6 bases had no gene match. CDR1 is MGHRA, CDR2 YSYEKL, per germline. For the CDR3, the DNA is TGCGCCAGCAGCCAAGGGGACAGGAACTCTTATGGCTACACCTTC. Protein sequence: CASSQGDRNSYGYTF.